This TCR beta chain stems from a study of blood T cell repertoires in COVID-19. Only in-frame clones appear in the TCRdb table, and some are missing; sequencing was by immunoSEQ multiplex PCR. The sample carries some 280,000 clones, around four fifths recorded once. The V gene's germline CDR1 is SGHDN and CDR2 FVKESK. Between the trimmed V and J ends, which lost 0 bases and 0 bases, there was a span of 12 bases. This CDR3 region has 17 residues. Sequenced material: peripheral blood. The chain recombines TRBV14 with TRBJ2-1, with TRBD2 as a possible D gene (6 bases). The sequence came from a woman aged 45-65 years with active or convalescent COVID-19. CDR3 DNA: TGTGCCAGCAGCCAAGAACGAGCGGGTTCCTCCTACAATGAGCAGTTCTTC. The encoded protein is CASSQERAGSSYNEQFF.